This T cell receptor beta chain was retrieved from a study of shared clonotypes between healthy human individuals. Turning to the study itself: Each donor's CD4 naive and CD4 memory cells filled three plates apiece, CD8 naive two, and CD8 memory one.

Concerning this clone: Its antigen is undetermined.

Whole-study results and caveats: The authors expected sequencing depth to affect clonotype sharing among donors.

TCRdb's copy holds only in-frame clones and misses some; the assay was immunoSEQ multiplex PCR. The sample carries around 2.1 million clones, about 94% recorded once. This receptor was obtained from a man aged 18 to 35 in good health. The specimen was naive CD4+ T cells sorted from blood. Subset here: CD45RA+ positively selected.

The chain's CDR3 is CASSPGRVREQYF. In DNA form, the CDR3 reads TGTGCCAGCAGCCCAGGCAGGGTGAGGGAGCAGTACTTC. The V and J genes are TRBV5-8 and TRBJ2-7; TRBD1 is a possible D gene (5 bases). The germline gives CDR1 SGHTS, CDR2 YDEGEE. The V end lost 4 bases, the J end lost 7 bases, and 15 bases lay between the germline ends. The CDR3 has 13 residues.